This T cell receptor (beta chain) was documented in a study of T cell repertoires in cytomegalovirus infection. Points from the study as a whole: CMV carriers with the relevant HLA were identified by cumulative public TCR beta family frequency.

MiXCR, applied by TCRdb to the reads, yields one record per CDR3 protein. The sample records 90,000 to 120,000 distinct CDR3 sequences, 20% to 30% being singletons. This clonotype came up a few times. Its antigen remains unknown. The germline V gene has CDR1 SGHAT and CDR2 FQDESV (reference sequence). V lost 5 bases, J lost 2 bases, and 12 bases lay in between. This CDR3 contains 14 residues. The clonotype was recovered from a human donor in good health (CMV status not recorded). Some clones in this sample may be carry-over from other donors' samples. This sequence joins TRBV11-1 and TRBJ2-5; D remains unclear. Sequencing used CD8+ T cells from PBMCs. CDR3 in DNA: TGTGCCAGCAGCCCATCACCTCTTCAAGAGACCCAGTACTTC. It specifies CASSPSPLQETQYF.